Presented here are 12 T cell receptor beta chains from one specimen sequenced in a study of cytomegalovirus exposure and HLA in healthy donors (dated 2017 in TCRdb). The library was generated by the immunoSEQ multiplex PCR assay. For the multiplex PCR, a mixture combining 60 forward primers for TCR Vbeta segments and 13 reverse primers for TCR Jbeta segments was used. Sourced from immuneACCESS, this table was stored by TCRdb with only in-frame sequences that have V and J called. A share of the clones is absent; for the studies checked, an unresolved V gene accounts for under half, and the remainder has no known explanation. The sample table lists about 190,000 clones, 80% to 85% of them with a count of one. The ten biggest clones cover approximately 1.1% of the sample. Sequencing used PBMCs. These receptors were obtained from a woman aged 40-49 years in good health and CMV-seronegative.

The chain is built from TRBV6-4 and TRBJ2-7; 11 nucleotides line up with TRBD2. Germline V gene sequence: CDR1 MRHNA, CDR2 SNTAGT. V gave up 6 bases and J gave up 3 bases; unmatched junction bases: 10. The CDR3 sequence is 16 residues long. CDR3 DNA: TGTGCCAGCAGCCCTAGCGGGAGGCCCCCATACTACGAGCAGTACGTC. Translated: CASSPSGRPPYYEQYV.

This sequence joins TRBV7-8 and TRBJ1-1, with D tentatively TRBD1 (6 bases). The CDR3 length is 14 residues. V was clipped by 5 bases and J by 5 bases, with 15 bases between them. Germline CDR1 SGHVS, CDR2 FQNEAQ. CDR3: CASSGGGLGTEAFF. The DNA for the CDR3 is TGTGCCAGCAGCGGGGGGGGGCTAGGGACTGAAGCTTTCTTT.

The chain links TRBV7-2 to TRBJ2-3; tentative D call: TRBD1 (6 bases). Trimming stripped 5 bases from V and 2 bases from J, with 11 bases between. The CDR3 loop spans 14 amino acids. Germline lookup yields CDR1 SGHTA and CDR2 FQGNSA. The CDR3 region has the DNA TGTGCCAGCAGCCCAGGGGCCTACACAGATACGCAGTATTTT. Translating it yields CASSPGAYTDTQYF.

The V gene is TRBV13, the J gene TRBJ1-2, with D unclear. V was pared by 0 bases and J by 6 bases, with 5 bases between. This CDR3 is built from 12 residues. CDR1 is PRHDT and CDR2 is FYEKMQ in the germline V gene (reference sequence). The CDR3 spells CASSLGRDGYTF. CDR3 DNA: TGTGCCAGCAGCTTAGGGAGGGATGGCTACACCTTC.

V and J are TRBV19 and TRBJ2-1; 11 bases are a match to TRBD2. This CDR3 region has 17 residues. Trimming at V came to 1 base and at J to 7 bases, leaving 9 bases not matched to a gene. Per germline, CDR1 LNHDA and CDR2 SQIVND (reference sequence). The CDR3 sequence: CASSIVERLAGKNEQFF. For the CDR3, the DNA is TGTGCCAGTAGTATAGTCGAAAGACTAGCGGGAAAAAATGAGCAGTTCTTC.

This clone was observed once. V gene TRBV11-3 combines with J gene TRBJ1-4; D uncertain. Trimming pared 2 bases from V and 7 bases from J, leaving 8 bases between. Germline loops: CDR1 SGHNT, CDR2 YENEEA. The CDR3 length is 13 residues. CDR3 coding DNA: TGTGCCAGCAGCTTAACGGGAGGTGAAAAACTGTTTTTT. Its translation: CASSLTGGEKLFF. Full variable domain (rest looked up from reference TRBV11-3 and TRBJ1-4): EAGVVQSPRYKIIEKKQPVAFWCNPISGHNTLYWYLQNLGQGPELLIRYENEEAVDDSQLPKDRFSAERLKGVDSTLKIQPAELGDSAVYLCASSLTGGEKLFFGSGTQLSVL.

The chain employs TRBV7-2 and TRBJ2-7, with 14 bases matching TRBD2. V was clipped by 6 bases and J by 2 bases; unmatched bases: 3. The CDR3 has 15 amino acids. Germline V gene lookup returns CDR1 SGHTA and CDR2 FQGNSA. CDR3 protein: CASSSGLAGAYEQYV. In DNA form, the CDR3 reads TGTGCCAGCAGTTCGGGACTAGCGGGGGCCTACGAGCAGTACGTC.

This clone was seen once. The gene calls are TRBV7-2 and TRBJ2-2; 9 nucleotides match TRBD1. This CDR3 spans 17 amino acids. V lost 7 bases, J lost 2 bases, and 11 bases stayed unmatched. CDR1 SGHTA and CDR2 FQGNSA come from the germline V gene. CDR3 bases: TGTGCCAGCACCAGAGCGTCACAGGGGGCTAACACCGGGGAGCTGTTTTTT. Its translation is CASTRASQGANTGELFF.

This clone has more than one count but fewer than ten. The chain recombines TRBV19 with TRBJ1-5, with D possibly TRBD1 on 5 matching bases. The V and J ends lost 1 base and 0 bases respectively, with 13 bases between them. The CDR3 runs 17 residues. The germline gives CDR1 LNHDA, CDR2 SQIVND (reference sequence). CDR3 sequence: CASSIVTPGGSNQPQHF. The CDR3 nucleotides are TGTGCCAGTAGTATAGTAACCCCCGGGGGTAGCAATCAGCCCCAGCATTTT.

CDR3 in amino acids: CASSPRTHRASEQFF. DNA for the CDR3: TGTGCCAGCAGCCCACGGACCCACAGGGCGAGTGAGCAGTTCTTC. J is TRBJ2-1 and V is TRBV11-2; possibly TRBD1 for D (6 bases). Looked up from germline, CDR1 is SGHAT and CDR2 is FQNNGV. With 5 bases removed from V and 9 bases from J, the gap between germline ends came to 20 bases. The CDR3 has 15 residues.

V usage is TRBV7-2 and J usage is TRBJ1-2; D is possibly TRBD1 (5 bases). V was shortened by 1 base and J by 5 bases, with 11 bases between the two germline ends. There are 14 residues in the CDR3. Germline V gene data show CDR1 as SGHTA and CDR2 as FQGNSA. The CDR3 protein is CASSLGGVGYGYTF. CDR3 DNA: TGTGCCAGCAGCTTAGGGGGGGTGGGGTATGGCTACACCTTC. Looking up the rest from reference TRBV7-2 and TRBJ1-2 gives the full variable domain: GAGVSQSPSNKVTEKGKDVELRCDPISGHTALYWYRQSLGQGLEFLIYFQGNSAPDKSGLPSDRFSAERTGGSVSTLTIQRTQQEDSAVYLCASSLGGVGYGYTFGSGTRLTVV.

V is TRBV7-6 and J is TRBJ1-3, with D possibly TRBD1 on 5 matching bases. Trimming pared 5 bases from V and 0 bases from J, leaving 8 bases between. Germline V gene lookup returns CDR1 SGHVS and CDR2 FNYEAQ. The CDR3 loop spans 14 amino acids. This CDR3 reads CASSPQGSGNTIYF. CDR3 bases: TGTGCCAGCAGCCCTCAGGGCTCTGGAAACACCATATATTTT.